This record covers a single TCR beta chain. Treatment here: oral pan-JAK inhibitor, 5-10 mg twice daily. RNA was extracted and reverse transcribed into cDNA as the sequencing template. The data were produced by immunoSEQ multiplex PCR, yet TCRdb's version contains in-frame clones alone and is incomplete. Of 170,000 or so clones in the sample, 40% to 65% were seen once. The CDR3 contains 16 residues. From germline, CDR1 is MNHEY and CDR2 SMNVEV (reference sequence). The V gene end was trimmed by 6 bases and the J gene end by 4 bases; junction bases not matched to a gene: 9. This record belongs to a study of CD8+ T cells in alopecia areata.

V gene TRBV27 combines with J gene TRBJ1-5, with 10 bases identical to TRBD1. This TCR came from a human donor with alopecia areata. The source material was CD8+ T cells sorted from blood, sampled at week 24, from a patient treated with tofacitinib. CDR3 nucleotide sequence: TGTGCCAGCAGCCCCGACAGGGGGCTAACAAATCAGCCCCAGCATTTT. Protein: CASSPDRGLTNQPQHF.